This T cell receptor (beta chain) was observed in a study of neurological immune-mediated disorders. Synthesis of cDNA used 5'RACE (with 10-nucleotide random UMIs). Sequencing runs each yielded over 170 million TCR-beta sequences from 15-18 subjects. TCRdb fed the 5' RACE reads into MiXCR, producing one record per CDR3 protein. This sample yields roughly 45,000 distinct CDR3 sequences, of which roughly 12% are seen a single time; roughly 10% belongs to the top ten. With 0 bases removed from V and 5 bases from J, the gap between germline ends came to 14 bases. CDR1 and CDR2 (germline): DFQATT, SNEGSKA (reference sequence). The CDR3 runs 16 residues. Described time point: longitudinal time-point 3. Broader study findings: The most TCR clonal expansion was seen in HTLV-1-associated myelopathy, whereas the least was seen in multiple sclerosis, below the level in healthy controls. Among expanded clones, no CDR3 amino acid sequences were shared across subjects, a pattern suggesting private repertoires in all groups.

This clonotype occurred many times. What it binds is unknown. The gene calls are TRBV20-1 and TRBJ1-6, with unresolved D. Material for sequencing was PBMCs. This clonotype was sampled from a man aged 30 to 45 in good health. CDR3 DNA sequence: TGCAGTGCTAGAGATTTCGCAGGTGGGGATAATTCACCCCTCCACTTT. Amino acids: CSARDFAGGDNSPLHF.